These 25 T cell receptor beta chains came from one sample sequenced in a study of blood T cells in healthy people across ages. Through a sample-barcoded 5' primer and a J-beta primer mix, a second PCR was run for 7 to 11 cycles. TCRdb ran MiXCR on the 5' RACE reads and lists one entry per CDR3 protein. The sample records some 1,800,000 distinct CDR3 sequences, 35% to 50% being singletons. Specimen: blood. All receptors come from a human donor in good health.

The genes are TRBV3-1 and TRBJ1-5; unclear D gene. The V and J ends lost 0 bases and 12 bases respectively, with 15 bases between them. Germline assignment: CDR1 LGHDT and CDR2 YNNKEL (reference sequence). The CDR3 is made up of 14 amino acids. The CDR3 DNA is TGTGCCAGCAGCCAAGATCCCGGCGATGGGCTCCAGCATTTT. Protein sequence: CASSQDPGDGLQHF.

This clonotype was picked up many times. The V gene is TRBV7-2, the J gene TRBJ2-7; D is undetermined. Germline loops: CDR1 SGHTA, CDR2 FQGNSA. V was shortened by 1 base and J by 0 bases, with 10 bases between the two germline ends. The CDR3 length is 15 residues. CDR3 bases: TGTGCCAGCAGCTTAGGGACCCCTCTCTCCTACGAGCAGTACTTC. This encodes CASSLGTPLSYEQYF.

This chain connects TRBV6-5 to TRBJ1-1, with a possible D match to TRBD1 (6 bases). Germline V gives CDR1 MNHEY, CDR2 SVGAGI. There are 14 residues in the CDR3. Trimming took off 5 bases at V and 4 bases at J, with 14 bases between the two ends. CDR3 in DNA: TGTGCCAGCAGTAGGGGGGGGGGTGGCACTGAAGCTTTCTTT. This gives the protein CASSRGGGGTEAFF.

The chain recombines TRBV3-1 with TRBJ2-7, with 9 bases matching TRBD2. CDR3 length equals 12 residues. CDR1 and CDR2 from the germline V gene are LGHDT and YNNKEL (reference sequence). After removal of 9 bases from V and 6 bases from J, the junction contained 6 bases not matched to a gene. CDR3 region: CASGLAGLEQYF. For the CDR3, the DNA is TGTGCCAGTGGGCTAGCGGGGCTCGAGCAGTACTTC.

In this sample, this clonotype turned up a few times. The chain couples TRBV20-1 to TRBJ2-3; unclear D gene. CDR1 and CDR2 from the germline V gene are DFQATT and SNEGSKA (reference sequence). V lost 6 bases and J lost 2, with 15 bases in between. CDR3 length: 14 residues. CDR3 loop: CSAQAPPHTDTQYF. CDR3 nucleotide sequence: TGCAGTGCCCAGGCCCCACCACACACAGATACGCAGTATTTT.

The table lists this clonotype with a few counts. The genes are TRBV5-1 and TRBJ2-4; TRBD2 matches 10 bases. Trimming cost V 0 bases and J 4 bases; bases outside gene matches: 7. CDR3 size: 17 residues. CDR1 SGHRS and CDR2 YFSETQ come from the germline V gene. CDR3 DNA sequence: TGCGCCAGCAGCTTGGTGTCCCGAGCGGGGGGGAAAAACATTCAGTACTTC. It codes for CASSLVSRAGGKNIQYF.

In this sample, this clonotype turned up once. The chain combines TRBV28 with TRBJ2-4; possible D gene TRBD2, 5 bases. This CDR3 has 12 residues. The germline gives CDR1 MDHEN, CDR2 SYDVKM. V gave up 5 bases and J gave up 9 bases, with 11 bases separating them. DNA of the CDR3: TGTGCCAGCAGTGAGGGATCTCGCATTCAGTACTTC. It codes for CASSEGSRIQYF.

The V and J genes are TRBV20-1 and TRBJ2-5, with 8 bases matching TRBD2. From germline, CDR1 is DFQATT and CDR2 SNEGSKA (reference sequence). V was clipped by 4 bases and J by 4 bases; unmatched bases: 11. The CDR3 runs 15 residues. The CDR3: CSANLAGHFGETQYF. As DNA, the CDR3 is TGCAGTGCTAATTTAGCGGGACATTTCGGAGAGACCCAGTACTTC.

The chain combines TRBV4-3 with TRBJ1-1; D is undetermined. The CDR3 runs 14 residues. Trimming took 2 bases from V and 0 from J, leaving 7 bases between them. From germline, CDR1 is LGHNA and CDR2 YSLEER. This CDR3 is CASSQMSMNTEAFF. The CDR3 coding sequence is TGCGCCAGCAGCCAAATGTCCATGAACACTGAAGCTTTCTTT.

This clonotype was counted only a few times. V is TRBV10-3 and J is TRBJ2-3; 11 nucleotides align to TRBD2. Trimming took 6 bases from V and 4 from J; bases not matched to a gene: 6. The CDR3 spans 15 residues. Looked up from germline, CDR1 is ENHRY and CDR2 is SYGVKD. The CDR3, as DNA: TGTGCCATCAGAACTAGCGGGGGAGTGTCAGATACGCAGTATTTT. It is translated as CAIRTSGGVSDTQYF.

The chain has TRBV7-9 and TRBJ2-1, with 10 bases aligning to TRBD1. The germline V gene encodes CDR1 SEHNR and CDR2 FQNEAQ (reference sequence). CDR3 length equals 14 residues. V shed 4 bases, J shed 9 bases, and the junction held 6 bases outside the gene matches. The CDR3 protein is CASSYRQGAPEQFF. The CDR3 region has the DNA TGTGCCAGCAGCTACCGACAGGGGGCCCCTGAGCAGTTCTTC.

The table lists this clonotype with a count of one. The V gene is TRBV29-1, the J gene TRBJ1-1, with D uncertain. CDR3 length: 14 residues. The germline V gene encodes CDR1 SQVTM and CDR2 ANQGSEA. Between the trimmed V and J ends, which lost 4 bases and 1 base, there was a span of 13 bases. The CDR3 nucleotides are TGCAGCGTTGTTGGTTTGGATAGGAACACTGAAGCTTTCTTT. It translates to CSVVGLDRNTEAFF.

This chain joins TRBV28 and TRBJ2-1, with a weak D call TRBD2 (6 bases). Germline CDR1 reads MDHEN; CDR2 reads SYDVKM. The germline V and J ends were trimmed by 5 bases and 0 bases, with 11 bases remaining between them. This CDR3 is built from 15 residues. CDR3 sequence: CASSPMGGSYNEQFF. The CDR3, as DNA: TGTGCCAGCAGTCCCATGGGGGGCTCCTACAATGAGCAGTTCTTC.

This clonotype was observed a handful of times. The chain couples TRBV5-4 to TRBJ1-2; D remains ambiguous. Trimming removed 6 bases at V and 6 bases at J, with 18 bases between. CDR1 SGHNT and CDR2 YYREEE come from the germline V gene (reference sequence). There are 14 residues in the CDR3. The CDR3 loop is CASTDGTAEDGYTF. The CDR3 DNA follows: TGTGCCAGCACGGACGGAACAGCGGAGGATGGCTACACCTTC.

The rearrangement joins TRBV6-4 to TRBJ1-1; 7 positions agree with TRBD1. The CDR3 has 14 residues. Trimming cost V 6 bases and J 5 bases; bases outside gene matches: 9. Per the germline V gene, CDR1 is MRHNA and CDR2 is SNTAGT. The CDR3 loop is CASRPGGYGTEAFF. The CDR3 DNA sequence: TGTGCCAGCAGACCAGGGGGATACGGAACTGAAGCTTTCTTT.

On this clonotype: One end of the junction fails to match germline, which may point to a read error. The chain uses TRBV5-4 and TRBJ2-7; 10 nucleotides match TRBD1. The CDR3 sequence is 16 residues long. Germline V gene data show CDR1 as SGHNT and CDR2 as YYREEE (reference sequence). The CDR3 coding sequence is TGTGCCAGCAGCTTAGGGACAGGGGCGTTTGGAGAGACCCAGGACTTC. Residues: CASSLGTGAFGETQDF.

This clonotype appeared many times. The J gene is TRBJ2-3, the V gene TRBV20-1; D remains ambiguous. Looked up from germline, CDR1 is DFQATT and CDR2 is SNEGSKA (reference sequence). This CDR3 is 12 amino acids long. V was trimmed by 0 bases and J by 6 bases, leaving 7 bases between them. The CDR3 DNA is TGCAGTGCTAGAGATCAACTGGATACGCAGTATTTT. This codes for CSARDQLDTQYF.

The J gene is TRBJ2-5, the V gene TRBV11-2; D unclear. The CDR3 has 13 residues. The germline V gene encodes CDR1 SGHAT and CDR2 FQNNGV. V was shortened by 8 bases and J by 3 bases, with 13 bases between the two germline ends. CDR3 bases: TGTGCCAGCGGGTTATTCGGCAAAGAGACCCAGTACTTC. Encoded protein: CASGLFGKETQYF.

This clonotype has more than one count but fewer than ten. Being one base from a much bigger clone, this may be a read error. This sequence joins TRBV6-2 or TRBV6-3 and TRBJ2-1; D possibly corresponds to TRBD1 (6 bases). The CDR3 has 13 residues. CDR1 MNHEY and CDR2 SVGEGT come from the germline V gene. V lost 6 bases to trimming and J lost 10 bases, with 16 bases between them. CDR3 in DNA: TGTGCCAGCAGGTTAGTGGGGGCAGGGGAGCAGTTCTTC. Its protein product is CASRLVGAGEQFF.

This clonotype was seen more than once but under ten times. This chain uses TRBV6-5 with TRBJ2-7; the match to TRBD1 covers 8 bases. The V gene's germline CDR1 is MNHEY and CDR2 SVGAGI. The CDR3 runs 17 residues. The V segment lost 0 bases and the J segment 0 bases; nucleotides outside the gene matches: 7. CDR3 sequence reads: CASSYSRATGGSYEQYF. The CDR3 region has the DNA TGTGCCAGCAGTTACTCGAGAGCAACAGGGGGCTCCTACGAGCAGTACTTC.

The V gene is TRBV3-1, the J gene TRBJ1-5, with D perhaps matching TRBD1 (6 bases). The CDR3 is made up of 15 amino acids. Looked up from germline, CDR1 is LGHDT and CDR2 is YNNKEL (reference sequence). V was trimmed by 3 bases and J by 2 bases, leaving 11 bases between them. CDR3 DNA: TGTGCCAGCAGCCAGGAACCAGGGGGCAATCAGCCCCAGCATTTT. Protein product: CASSQEPGGNQPQHF.

In its sample, this clonotype was seen a few times. The chain joins TRBV5-1 to TRBJ1-1; 7 nucleotides align to TRBD1. The CDR3 runs 16 residues. Germline trimming cut 2 bases from V and 0 bases from J; bases unmatched to any gene: 7. Germline CDR1 and CDR2: SGHRS and YFSETQ. The CDR3 is CASSFTAGQLNTEAFF. As DNA, the CDR3 is TGCGCCAGCAGCTTTACGGCGGGACAGCTGAACACTGAAGCTTTCTTT.

The chain uses TRBV5-1 and TRBJ2-2; D uncertain. This CDR3 has 13 residues. Germline loops: CDR1 SGHRS, CDR2 YFSETQ. The V end was cut by 4 bases, the J end by 5 bases, with 9 bases between. The CDR3 region is CASSQPATGELFF. CDR3 nucleotide sequence: TGCGCCAGCAGCCAACCAGCAACCGGGGAGCTGTTTTTT. Drawing the rest from reference TRBV5-1 and TRBJ2-2, the complete variable domain is KAGVTQTPRYLIKTRGQQVTLSCSPISGHRSVSWYQQTPGQGLQFLFEYFSETQRNKGNFPGRFSGRQFSNSRSEMNVSTLELGDSALYLCASSQPATGELFFGEGSRLTVL.

This chain links TRBV7-2 with TRBJ2-1; D gene uncertain. Between the trimmed V and J ends, which lost 7 bases and 5 bases, there was a span of 12 bases. CDR1 is SGHTA and CDR2 is FQGNSA in the germline V gene. The CDR3 sequence is 13 residues long. The CDR3 is CASTYLEHNEQFF. In DNA, the CDR3 is TGTGCCAGCACCTACTTAGAGCACAATGAGCAGTTCTTC.

This clonotype showed up just a few times. The chain is built from TRBV30 and TRBJ2-5; 8 bases are a match to TRBD1. Trimming cost V 7 bases and J 13 bases; bases outside gene matches: 11. CDR3 length: 11 residues. Germline V gene data show CDR1 as GTSNPN and CDR2 as SVGIG (reference sequence). The DNA of the CDR3 is TGTGCCTTGACAGGGGCTTACGAGCGGTACTTC. Translation gives CALTGAYERYF.